This T cell receptor beta chain appears in the sequencing data of a study of blood T cells in healthy people across ages. Study-wide results and caveats: Across the age range, TCR beta diversity per million T cells fell in a roughly linear way. The study lacked donor CMV status, which possibly confounded expanded clonotype changes.

Germline values: CDR1 MNHNY, CDR2 SVGAGI (reference sequence). The CDR3 loop spans 15 amino acids. The ends were cut back, 0 bases at V and 11 bases at J, with 17 bases in the middle. Sample-barcoded 5' priming and a J-beta primer mix drove a second PCR of roughly 7 to 11 cycles. TCRdb passed the 5' RACE reads through MiXCR, listing each CDR3 protein once. The sample contains fewer than 800,000 distinct CDR3 sequences, about 32% of which appear only once. This clonotype occurred a few times. Antigen unknown. The sequencing input was blood. This TCR was recovered from a woman of 80 years or more in good health. The chain is built from TRBV6-6 and TRBJ1-5; D uncertain. The CDR3 DNA sequence: TGTGCCAGCAGTTACTCCCCGGTTCCGGAATCAGCCCAGCATTTT. It is translated as CASSYSPVPESAQHF.